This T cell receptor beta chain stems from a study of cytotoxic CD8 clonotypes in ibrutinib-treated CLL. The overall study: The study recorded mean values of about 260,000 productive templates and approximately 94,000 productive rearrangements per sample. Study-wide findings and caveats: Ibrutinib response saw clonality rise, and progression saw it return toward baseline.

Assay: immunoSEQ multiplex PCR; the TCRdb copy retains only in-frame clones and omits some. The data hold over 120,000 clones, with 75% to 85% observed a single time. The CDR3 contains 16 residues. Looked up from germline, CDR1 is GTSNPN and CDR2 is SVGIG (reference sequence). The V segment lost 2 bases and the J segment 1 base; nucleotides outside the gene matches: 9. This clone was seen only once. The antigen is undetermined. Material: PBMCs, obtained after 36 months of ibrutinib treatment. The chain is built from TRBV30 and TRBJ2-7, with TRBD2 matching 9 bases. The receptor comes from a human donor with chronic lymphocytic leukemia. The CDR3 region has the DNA TGTGCCTGGAGTTTTAAGGCGGGAGGGCCGTCCTACGAGCAGTACTTC. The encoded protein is CAWSFKAGGPSYEQYF. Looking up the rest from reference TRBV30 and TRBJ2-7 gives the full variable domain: SQTIHQWPATLVQPVGSPLSLECTVEGTSNPNLYWYRQAAGRGLQLLFYSVGIGQISSEVPQNLSASRPQDRQFILSSKKLLLSDSGFYLCAWSFKAGGPSYEQYFGPGTRLTVT.